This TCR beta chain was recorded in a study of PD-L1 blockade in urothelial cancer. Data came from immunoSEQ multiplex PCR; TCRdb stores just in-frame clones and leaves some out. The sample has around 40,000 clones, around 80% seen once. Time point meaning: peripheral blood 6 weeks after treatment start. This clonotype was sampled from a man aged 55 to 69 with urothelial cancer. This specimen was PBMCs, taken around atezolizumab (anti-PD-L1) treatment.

Written as DNA, the CDR3 is TGCGCCAGCAGGGGAGACAGGGGAAACACTGAAGCTTTCTTT. This codes for CASRGDRGNTEAFF. This chain uses TRBV5-1 with TRBJ1-1; 8 nucleotides line up with TRBD1. Per germline, CDR1 SGHRS and CDR2 YFSETQ. Trimming at V came to 5 bases and at J to 2 bases, leaving 5 bases not matched to a gene. This CDR3 comprises 14 residues.